These 29 T cell receptor beta chains were sequenced from one sample in a study of CD8 T cell repertoires and HIV-1 epitope variants. These TCRs' antigens remain unknown. Measured with immunoSEQ multiplex PCR; TCRdb has only the in-frame clones, and not every one. The table lists about 2,900 clones, 73% of them singletons, with about 42% in the top ten. Sequencing was performed on cultured CD8+ T cells derived from PBMCs. The receptors were gathered from a male donor with HIV.

CDR3 bases: TGTGCCAGCAGCTACAATGGGGGTAGCCAGTACTTC. Translation gives CASSYNGGSQYF. The rearrangement links TRBV9 to TRBJ2-7; D could derive from TRBD1 or TRBD2 (5 bases each). CDR3 size: 12 residues. Germline V gives CDR1 SGDLS, CDR2 YYNGEE. The germline V and J ends were trimmed by 4 bases and 10 bases, with 15 bases remaining between them.

There are a few counts of this clone. This chain uses TRBV5-4 with TRBJ2-1; 8 bases map to TRBD1. Germline CDR1 reads SGHNT; CDR2 reads YYREEE (reference sequence). CDR3 size: 15 residues. Losses at the gene ends were 5 bases for V and 7 bases for J; bases not matched to a gene: 11. The CDR3 sequence is CASRPGQGTFNEQFF. CDR3 sequence (DNA): TGTGCCAGCAGACCAGGACAGGGAACATTTAATGAGCAGTTCTTC.

The genes are TRBV7-8 and TRBJ1-2; 7 nucleotides align to TRBD1. The CDR3 loop spans 15 amino acids. V shed 5 bases and J 5 bases; nucleotides not matched to a gene: 11. Per germline, CDR1 SGHVS and CDR2 FQNEAQ. This chain's CDR3 is CASSDGQVSPYGYTF. CDR3 in DNA: TGTGCCAGCAGCGACGGACAGGTATCGCCGTATGGCTACACCTTC.

The V and J genes are TRBV13 and TRBJ2-7; D is uncertain. Per the germline V gene, CDR1 is PRHDT and CDR2 is FYEKMQ (reference sequence). The CDR3 has 14 residues. Deletions cut 6 bases from V and 2 bases from J, with 14 bases between. CDR3 region: CASSSDVSAYEQYF. In nucleotides, the CDR3 is TGTGCCAGCAGTTCAGATGTCTCGGCCTACGAGCAGTACTTC.

This chain joins TRBV7-9 and TRBJ2-2; possibly TRBD1 for D (5 bases). The CDR3 extends over 19 amino acids. With 5 bases removed from V and 3 bases from J, the gap between germline ends came to 25 bases. The germline CDR1 and CDR2 sequences are SEHNR and FQNEAQ (reference sequence). The CDR3 spells CASSPPFGSSPGHTGELFF. In DNA, the CDR3 is TGTGCCAGCAGCCCGCCATTCGGCTCATCCCCAGGGCACACCGGGGAGCTGTTTTTT.

With regard to this clone: One junction end disagrees with the germline gene, perhaps due to a read error. The chain is built from TRBV29-1 and TRBJ1-2; D possibly corresponds to TRBD1 (5 bases). CDR3 size: 13 residues. Germline CDR1 reads SQVTM; CDR2 reads ANQGSEA. The CDR3 region has the DNA TGCAGCTTTGAGGAGGAGGGGAACTATGGCTACACCTTC. This encodes CSFEEEGNYGYTF.

The chain links TRBV11-2 to TRBJ2-7; D unclear. Looked up from germline, CDR1 is SGHAT and CDR2 is FQNNGV. The germline V and J ends were trimmed by 5 bases and 4 bases, with 12 bases remaining between them. The CDR3 spans 13 residues. The CDR3 region is CASSPSTGYEQYF. The CDR3 coding sequence is TGTGCCAGCAGCCCATCTACCGGGTACGAGCAGTACTTC.

This chain connects TRBV6-6 to TRBJ2-3; D is perhaps TRBD1 (5 bases). CDR1 is MNHNY, CDR2 SVGAGI, per germline (reference sequence). This CDR3 comprises 15 residues. The ends were cut back, 0 bases at V and 5 bases at J, with 12 bases in the middle. The CDR3 loop is CASSYSVQGGDTQYF. CDR3 nucleotides: TGTGCCAGCAGTTACTCGGTTCAGGGTGGAGATACGCAGTATTTT.

This clone was recorded only once. The chain combines TRBV7-4 with TRBJ2-2, with D possibly called TRBD1 or TRBD2 (6 bases each). CDR1 is SGHVT and CDR2 is SQSDAQ in the germline V gene. V lost 3 bases and J 0 bases, leaving 17 bases between the germline ends. The CDR3 has 18 residues. The CDR3 DNA reads as TGTGCCAGCAGCTTTAGACCCGGGGGCGGGGCGAACACCGGGGAGCTGTTTTTT. Amino acids: CASSFRPGGGANTGELFF.

The chain uses TRBV29-1 and TRBJ2-1; 15 bases align to TRBD2. With V trimmed by 6 bases and J by 8 bases, 2 bases remained unmatched. Germline-derived CDR1 and CDR2 are SQVTM and ANQGSEA. This CDR3 spans 13 amino acids. The CDR3 sequence is CSVGLAGGYEQFF. Here the CDR3 DNA reads TGCAGCGTGGGACTAGCGGGAGGATATGAGCAGTTCTTC.

The chain combines TRBV5-4 with TRBJ2-1, with D uncertain. V dropped 0 bases and J dropped 3 bases, with 1 base sitting between them. Germline assignment: CDR1 SGHNT and CDR2 YYREEE (reference sequence). There are 12 residues in the CDR3. Here the CDR3 DNA reads TGTGCCAGCAGCTTGGTCTACAATGAGCAGTTCTTC. Protein product: CASSLVYNEQFF.

The chain employs TRBV11-2 and TRBJ1-2; D call uncertain. V was pared by 6 bases and J by 12 bases, with 17 bases between. This CDR3 region has 12 residues. Per the germline V gene, CDR1 is SGHAT and CDR2 is FQNNGV. The CDR3 DNA reads TGTGCCAGCAGGGAACTGGGGTCATGGCACACCTTC. Encoded protein: CASRELGSWHTF.

The chain joins TRBV7-3 to TRBJ2-5; D not resolved. Germline assignment: CDR1 SGHTA and CDR2 FQGTGA. Between the trimmed V and J ends, which lost 5 bases and 7 bases, there was a span of 11 bases. The CDR3 extends over 12 amino acids. The CDR3 loop reads CASSATPGTQYF. The CDR3 DNA is TGTGCCAGCAGCGCCACCCCAGGGACCCAGTACTTC. Full variable domain (outside the CDR3, taken from reference TRBV7-3 and TRBJ2-5): GAGVSQTPSNKVTEKGKYVELRCDPISGHTALYWYRQSLGQGPEFLIYFQGTGAADDSGLPNDRFFAVRPEGSVSTLKIQRTERGDSAVYLCASSATPGTQYFGPGTRLLVL.

The chain recombines TRBV6-4 with TRBJ2-3; D is unresolved. The CDR3 covers 14 residues. Germline CDR1 is MRHNA and CDR2 is SNTAGT. Trimming took off 3 bases at V and 2 bases at J, with 9 bases between the two ends. CDR3 sequence reads: CASSDTRITDTQYF. The CDR3 DNA sequence: TGTGCCAGCAGTGATACGCGGATCACAGATACGCAGTATTTT.

The rearrangement uses TRBV6-1 and TRBJ2-1; D may be TRBD2 (6 bases). There are 11 residues in the CDR3. CDR1 and CDR2 (germline): MNHNS, SASEGT. V was cut by 3 bases and J by 9 bases, with 6 bases left in between. The CDR3 region is CASSEGGEQFF. DNA of the CDR3: TGTGCCAGCAGTGAGGGGGGTGAGCAGTTCTTC.

The gene calls are TRBV28 and TRBJ2-7; TRBD1 matches 11 bases. CDR3 length: 14 residues. Germline CDR1 MDHEN, CDR2 SYDVKM. Trimming took 7 bases from V and 2 from J; bases not matched to a gene: 4. The CDR3 is CASNPGQGAYEQYF. The CDR3 nucleotides are TGTGCCAGCAATCCGGGACAGGGGGCCTACGAGCAGTACTTC.

The chain recombines TRBV10-3 with TRBJ2-3; TRBD2 agrees at 11 bases. V gave up 3 bases and J gave up 2 bases; unmatched junction bases: 13. Germline values: CDR1 ENHRY, CDR2 SYGVKD. CDR3 length: 19 residues. This chain's CDR3 is CAISDLFSGREESTDTQYF. The CDR3 DNA sequence: TGTGCCATCAGTGATCTCTTTAGCGGGAGGGAAGAATCCACAGATACGCAGTATTTT.

This chain links TRBV25-1 with TRBJ1-2; 8 nucleotides align to TRBD1. V shed 3 bases, J shed 6 bases, and the junction held 12 bases outside the gene matches. The CDR3 loop spans 16 amino acids. The germline V gene encodes CDR1 MGHDK and CDR2 SYGVNS. This chain's CDR3 is CASSEPQSGQGDGYTF. The CDR3, as DNA: TGTGCCAGCAGTGAGCCACAATCCGGACAGGGAGATGGCTACACCTTC.

The chain employs TRBV7-2 and TRBJ2-7; 7 positions agree with TRBD1. V lost 1 base, J lost 1 base, and 1 base stayed unmatched. The CDR3 runs to 14 residues. Germline V CDR1 and CDR2: SGHTA, FQGNSA. This chain's CDR3 is CASSLVGQSYEQYF. Written as DNA, the CDR3 is TGTGCCAGCAGCTTAGTGGGACAGTCCTACGAGCAGTACTTC.

The chain combines TRBV28 with TRBJ1-6; D is unclear. CDR3 length: 14 residues. The V gene's germline CDR1 is MDHEN and CDR2 SYDVKM. Trimming left V 7 bases short and J 0 bases short, with 7 bases between. The CDR3 DNA follows: TGTGCCAGCAAATACCTCTCCTATAATTCACCCCTCCACTTT. Translated, it gives CASKYLSYNSPLHF.

The chain recombines TRBV6-1 with TRBJ2-7, with TRBD1 as a possible D gene (6 bases). Germline V lookup: CDR1 MNHNS, CDR2 SASEGT. This CDR3 has 14 residues. V lost 2 bases and J lost 2, with 10 bases in between. The CDR3 DNA reads as TGTGCCAGCAGTGAACAGGGGCCCCCCTACGAGCAGTACTTC. This gives the protein CASSEQGPPYEQYF.

The chain recombines TRBV11-2 with TRBJ2-1, with D maybe TRBD2 (7 bases). This CDR3 comprises 16 residues. V lost 5 bases, J lost 2 bases, and 16 bases lay in between. The germline V gene has CDR1 SGHAT and CDR2 FQNNGV. The CDR3 loop is CASSPRGGGPYNEQFF. For the CDR3, the DNA is TGTGCCAGCAGCCCCAGGGGAGGGGGTCCCTACAATGAGCAGTTCTTC.

The rearrangement links TRBV29-1 to TRBJ2-7; TRBD1 matches 7 bases. This CDR3 contains 13 residues. Trimming took 5 bases from V and 1 from J; bases not matched to a gene: 5. Germline CDR1 reads SQVTM; CDR2 reads ANQGSEA. The CDR3 region is CSVTGDSSYEQYF. For the CDR3, the DNA is TGCAGCGTTACTGGGGACAGTTCCTACGAGCAGTACTTC.

This chain uses TRBV19 with TRBJ1-2; 7 bases align to TRBD1. The CDR3 is 12 residues long. Germline V lookup: CDR1 LNHDA, CDR2 SQIVND (reference sequence). The J segment lost 4 bases and the V segment lost 8 bases, leaving 4 bases of the junction unmatched. The DNA of the CDR3 is TGTGCCAGTGGAGGACAGGCCTATGGCTACACCTTC. Residues: CASGGQAYGYTF.

The genes are TRBV5-6 and TRBJ2-3; 15 positions agree with TRBD2. CDR3 size: 17 residues. Germline CDR1 reads SGHDT; CDR2 reads YYEEEE. V gave up 3 bases and J gave up 4 bases; unmatched junction bases: 6. The CDR3 reads CASSSEGLAGGPDTQYF. The CDR3, as DNA: TGTGCCAGCAGCTCGGAAGGACTAGCGGGAGGGCCAGATACGCAGTATTTT.

In its sample, this clone was seen once. The chain employs TRBV5-4 and TRBJ1-2; D perhaps matches TRBD1 (5 bases). Trimming shortened V by 0 bases and J by 8 bases, and 20 bases separated the two germline ends. Looked up from germline, CDR1 is SGHNT and CDR2 is YYREEE (reference sequence). The CDR3 runs to 16 residues. CDR3 sequence reads: CASSLERGLDKRGYTF. The CDR3 DNA sequence: TGTGCCAGCAGCTTGGAGAGGGGACTAGACAAGAGGGGCTACACCTTC.

The CDR3 DNA reads as TGTGCCAGCTCACCACCGCAGGCAGGACCGCTTTACCAAGAGACCCAGTACTTC. As protein: CASSPPQAGPLYQETQYF. This sequence joins TRBV18 and TRBJ2-5; no reliable D call. With 0 bases removed from V and 0 bases from J, the gap between germline ends came to 17 bases. The CDR3 has 18 amino acids. In germline, CDR1 is KGHSH, CDR2 LQKENI.

The rearrangement uses TRBV27 and TRBJ2-7; 7 bases match TRBD1. The CDR3 spans 17 residues. Germline trimming cut 4 bases from V and 0 bases from J; bases unmatched to any gene: 12. Germline assignment: CDR1 MNHEY and CDR2 SMNVEV (reference sequence). CDR3 amino acids: CASSSPPTGSLSYEQYF. The CDR3 DNA follows: TGTGCCAGCAGTTCCCCTCCGACAGGGTCTCTCTCCTACGAGCAGTACTTC.

The sample holds one count of this clone. The V and J genes are TRBV20-1 and TRBJ2-1; the D is unclear. Trimming removed 2 bases at V and 10 bases at J, with 6 bases between. The germline CDR1 and CDR2 sequences are DFQATT and SNEGSKA (reference sequence). The CDR3 is made up of 10 amino acids. The CDR3, as DNA: TGCAGTGCTAGACCCAAGGAGCAGTTCTTC. Its protein is CSARPKEQFF.